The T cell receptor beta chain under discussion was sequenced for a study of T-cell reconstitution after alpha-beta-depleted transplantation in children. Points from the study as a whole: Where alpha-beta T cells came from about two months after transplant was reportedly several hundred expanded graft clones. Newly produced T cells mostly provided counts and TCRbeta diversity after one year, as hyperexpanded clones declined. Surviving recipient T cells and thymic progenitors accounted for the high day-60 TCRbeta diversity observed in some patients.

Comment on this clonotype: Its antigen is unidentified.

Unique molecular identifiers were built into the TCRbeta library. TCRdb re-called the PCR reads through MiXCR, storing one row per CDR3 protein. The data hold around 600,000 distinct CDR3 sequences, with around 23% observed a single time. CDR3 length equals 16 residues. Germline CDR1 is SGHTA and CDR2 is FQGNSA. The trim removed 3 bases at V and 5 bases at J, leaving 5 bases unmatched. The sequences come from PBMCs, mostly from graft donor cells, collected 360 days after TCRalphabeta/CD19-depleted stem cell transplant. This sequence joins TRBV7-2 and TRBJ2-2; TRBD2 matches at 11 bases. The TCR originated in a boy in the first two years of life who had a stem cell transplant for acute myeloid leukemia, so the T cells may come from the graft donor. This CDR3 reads CASSFKWTSGTGELFF. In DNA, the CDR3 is TGTGCCAGCAGCTTTAAGTGGACTAGCGGGACCGGGGAGCTGTTTTTT.